This TCR beta chain was documented in a study of blood T cells in healthy people across ages. General study points: Not knowing donor CMV status may have confounded expanded clonotype changes.

The CDR3 sequence is 15 residues long. CDR1 MGHDK and CDR2 SYGVNS come from the germline V gene. With 4 bases clipped from V and 8 bases from J, the junction kept 4 bases outside the gene matches. With each sample, at least 5 micrograms of total RNA were extracted. About this clonotype: Its target is not known.

Through a sample-barcoded 5' primer and a J-beta primer mix, a second PCR was run for roughly 7 to 11 cycles. TCRdb reprocessed the 5' RACE reads with MiXCR, giving one entry per CDR3 protein. The repertoire consists of approximately 490,000 distinct CDR3 sequences, with approximately 25% occurring once and the leading ten covering approximately 10%. The same data also contributed to another study, on T cells of mothers and their children.

V usage is TRBV25-1 and J usage is TRBJ2-1, with 14 positions matching TRBD2. This TCR came from a boy aged 5-17 years in good health. Sequencing was performed on blood. This CDR3 reads CASSGRLAGGDEQFF. CDR3 nucleotide sequence: TGTGCCAGCAGTGGACGACTAGCGGGGGGGGATGAGCAGTTCTTC.